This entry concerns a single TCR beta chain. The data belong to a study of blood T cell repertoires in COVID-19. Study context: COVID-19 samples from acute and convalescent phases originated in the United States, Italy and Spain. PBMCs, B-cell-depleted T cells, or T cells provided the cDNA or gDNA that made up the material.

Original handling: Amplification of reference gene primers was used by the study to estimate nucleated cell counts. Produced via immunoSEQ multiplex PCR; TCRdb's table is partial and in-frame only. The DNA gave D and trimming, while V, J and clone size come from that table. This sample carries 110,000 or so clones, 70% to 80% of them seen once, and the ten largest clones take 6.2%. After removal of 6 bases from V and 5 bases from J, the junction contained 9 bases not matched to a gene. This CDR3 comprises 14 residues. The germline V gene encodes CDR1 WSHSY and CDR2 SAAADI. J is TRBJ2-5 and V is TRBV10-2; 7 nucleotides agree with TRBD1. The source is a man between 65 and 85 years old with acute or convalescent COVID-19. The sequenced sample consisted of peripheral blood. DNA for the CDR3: TGCGCCAGCAGGGAGCCAGGACAGGTGGAGACCCAGTACTTC. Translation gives CASREPGQVETQYF.